Given below is one T cell receptor beta chain in context. The data were produced by immunoSEQ multiplex PCR, yet TCRdb's version contains in-frame clones alone and is incomplete. The sample holds fewer than 60,000 clones, approximately 90% seen once. This record comes from a study of T cell changes during pregnancy in multiple sclerosis. The CDR3 totals 16 residues. CDR1 SGHRS and CDR2 YFSETQ come from the germline V gene. Trimming shortened V by 0 bases and J by 7 bases, and 17 bases separated the two germline ends. The source of this sequence is a female donor with multiple sclerosis, enrolled in a pregnancy study. The V call is TRBV5-1, the J call TRBJ2-1, with TRBD2 as a possible D gene (7 bases). This material consisted of peripheral blood, taken in the second trimester of pregnancy. CDR3 residues: CASSLEGGAFDNEQFF. The CDR3 bases are TGCGCCAGCAGCTTGGAGGGGGGGGCCTTTGATAATGAGCAGTTCTTC.